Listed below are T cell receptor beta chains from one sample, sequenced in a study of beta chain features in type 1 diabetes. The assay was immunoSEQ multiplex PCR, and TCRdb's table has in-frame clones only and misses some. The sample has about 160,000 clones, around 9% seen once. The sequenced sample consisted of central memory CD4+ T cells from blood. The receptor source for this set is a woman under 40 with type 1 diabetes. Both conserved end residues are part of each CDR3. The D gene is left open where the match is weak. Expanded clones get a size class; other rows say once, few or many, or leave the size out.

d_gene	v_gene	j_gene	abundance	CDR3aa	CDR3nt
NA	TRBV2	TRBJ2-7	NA	CASSAPGQSYEQYF	TGTGCCAGCAGTGCTCCTGGACAGAGTTACGAGCAGTACTTC
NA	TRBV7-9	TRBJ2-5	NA	CASSYGEETQYF	TGTGCCAGCAGCTATGGGGAGGAGACCCAGTACTTC
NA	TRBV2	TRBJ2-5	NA	CASNKQGSRGETQYF	TGTGCCAGCAATAAGCAGGGAAGTCGTGGCGAGACCCAGTACTTC
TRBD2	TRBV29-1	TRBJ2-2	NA	CSVEAGGNTGELFF	TGCAGCGTTGAAGCGGGAGGGAACACCGGGGAGCTGTTTTTT
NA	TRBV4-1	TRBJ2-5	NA	CASSQGGVTGETQYF	TGCGCCAGCAGCCAAGGAGGAGTAACGGGGGAGACCCAGTACTTC
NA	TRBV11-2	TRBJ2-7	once	CASSLSGATYEQYF	TGTGCCAGCAGCTTATCGGGAGCGACCTACGAGCAGTACTTC
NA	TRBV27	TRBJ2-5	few	CASKRQTGETQYF	TGTGCCAGCAAACGACAAACAGGCGAGACCCAGTACTTC
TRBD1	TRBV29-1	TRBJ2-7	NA	CSVPGQGGNEQYF	TGCAGCGTACCGGGACAGGGAGGTAACGAGCAGTACTTC
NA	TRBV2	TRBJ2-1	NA	CASSEGSPGYNEQFF	TGTGCCAGCAGTGAGGGCTCCCCCGGCTACAATGAGCAGTTCTTC
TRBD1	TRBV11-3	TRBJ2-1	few	CASSFTLIRTGRSSYNEQFF	TGTGCCAGCAGCTTTACCCTTATTAGGACAGGACGGAGCTCCTACAATGAGCAGTTCTTC
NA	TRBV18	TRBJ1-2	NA	CASSPDYGYTF	TGTGCCAGCTCCCCCGACTATGGCTACACCTTC
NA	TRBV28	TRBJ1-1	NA	CASSVYGEAFF	TGTGCCAGCAGCGTATACGGTGAAGCTTTCTTT
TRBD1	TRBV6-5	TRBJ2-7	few	CASARTGVSYEQYF	TGTGCCAGCGCAAGGACAGGAGTCTCCTACGAGCAGTACTTC
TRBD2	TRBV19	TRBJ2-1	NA	CASSSLAGDYLGGEQFF	TGTGCCAGTAGTAGCCTAGCGGGAGACTACCTAGGAGGTGAGCAGTTCTTC
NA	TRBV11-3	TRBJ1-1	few	CASSDGISRRYAEAFF	TGTGCCAGCAGCGATGGAATAAGCAGGAGGTATGCCGAAGCTTTCTTT
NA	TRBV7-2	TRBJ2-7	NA	CASSSRVSGGFEQYF	TGTGCCAGCAGCTCGCGAGTCTCAGGAGGATTCGAGCAGTACTTC
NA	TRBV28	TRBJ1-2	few	CASSSPGVEGYTF	TGTGCCAGCAGTTCACCAGGGGTTGAAGGCTACACCTTC
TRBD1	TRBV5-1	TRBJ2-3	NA	CASSQDRPGTDTQYF	TGCGCCAGCAGTCAGGACAGGCCTGGCACAGATACGCAGTATTTT
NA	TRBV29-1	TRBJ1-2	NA	CSVAGRDYGYTF	TGCAGCGTTGCAGGCAGGGACTATGGCTACACCTTC
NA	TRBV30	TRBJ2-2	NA	CASTDRRKYLTGELFF	TGTGCCTCCACTGACAGGCGCAAATATCTCACCGGGGAGCTGTTTTTT
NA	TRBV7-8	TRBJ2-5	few	CASSRNRGGGQETQYF	TGTGCCAGCAGCCGAAACCGGGGAGGGGGCCAAGAGACCCAGTACTTC
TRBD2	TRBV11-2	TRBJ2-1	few	CASSRRTSGGEQFF	TGTGCCAGCAGCAGAAGGACTAGCGGGGGTGAGCAGTTCTTC
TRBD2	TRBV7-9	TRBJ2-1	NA	CASSFTSGSGEQFF	TGTGCCAGCAGCTTCACTAGCGGGAGTGGTGAGCAGTTCTTC
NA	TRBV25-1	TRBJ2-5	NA	CASSESGLETQYF	TGTGCCAGCAGTGAATCTGGGCTGGAGACCCAGTACTTC
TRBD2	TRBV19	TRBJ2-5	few	CASRAGVDQETQYF	TGTGCCAGTAGAGCGGGGGTGGACCAAGAGACCCAGTACTTC
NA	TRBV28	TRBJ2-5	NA	CASSLFVFDRSEEETQYF	TGTGCCAGCAGTTTATTTGTCTTCGACCGTTCCGAGGAAGAGACCCAGTACTTC
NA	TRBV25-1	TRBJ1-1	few	CASGRAGVDTEAFF	TGTGCCTCCGGTCGGGCAGGGGTGGACACTGAAGCTTTCTTT
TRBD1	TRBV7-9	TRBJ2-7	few	CAIRQGVGEQYF	TGTGCCATAAGACAGGGAGTTGGCGAGCAGTACTTC
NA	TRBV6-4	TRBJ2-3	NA	CASSPTGPDTQYF	TGTGCCAGCAGCCCCACAGGGCCAGATACGCAGTATTTT
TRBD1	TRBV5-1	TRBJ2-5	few	CASSFTGGGETQYF	TGCGCCAGCAGCTTCACAGGGGGCGGAGAGACCCAGTACTTC
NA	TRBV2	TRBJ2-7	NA	CASGGEPTYEQYF	TGTGCCAGCGGAGGGGAGCCCACCTACGAGCAGTACTTC
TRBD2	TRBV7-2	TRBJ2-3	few	CASGFLAGGPGDTQYF	TGTGCCAGCGGATTCCTAGCGGGAGGACCGGGAGATACGCAGTATTTT
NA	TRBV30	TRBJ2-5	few	CAWSRELGTQYF	TGTGCCTGGAGTAGGGAGCTCGGGACCCAGTACTTC
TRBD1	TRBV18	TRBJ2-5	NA	CASSPSRDSQKAGTQYF	TGTGCCAGCTCCCCATCCAGGGACAGCCAGAAGGCAGGGACCCAGTACTTC
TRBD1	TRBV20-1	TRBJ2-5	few	CSALDRATQYF	TGCAGTGCTCTTGACAGGGCGACCCAGTACTTC
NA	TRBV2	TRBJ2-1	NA	CAGNSNEKNEQFF	TGTGCCGGCAACAGTAACGAGAAAAATGAGCAGTTCTTC
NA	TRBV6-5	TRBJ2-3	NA	CASRDYAHTQYF	TGTGCCAGCAGGGACTACGCACATACGCAGTATTTT
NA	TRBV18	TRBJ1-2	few	CASSGQPYGYTF	TGTGCCAGCTCAGGACAGCCCTATGGCTACACCTTC
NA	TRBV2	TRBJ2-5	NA	CASRGVETQYF	TGTGCCAGCAGGGGAGTGGAGACCCAGTACTTC
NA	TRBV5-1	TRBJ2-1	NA	CASSANINNEQFF	TGCGCCAGCAGCGCAAACATCAACAATGAGCAGTTCTTC
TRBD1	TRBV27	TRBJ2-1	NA	CASSLDRGSYNEQFF	TGTGCCAGCAGTTTGGACAGGGGCTCCTACAATGAGCAGTTCTTC